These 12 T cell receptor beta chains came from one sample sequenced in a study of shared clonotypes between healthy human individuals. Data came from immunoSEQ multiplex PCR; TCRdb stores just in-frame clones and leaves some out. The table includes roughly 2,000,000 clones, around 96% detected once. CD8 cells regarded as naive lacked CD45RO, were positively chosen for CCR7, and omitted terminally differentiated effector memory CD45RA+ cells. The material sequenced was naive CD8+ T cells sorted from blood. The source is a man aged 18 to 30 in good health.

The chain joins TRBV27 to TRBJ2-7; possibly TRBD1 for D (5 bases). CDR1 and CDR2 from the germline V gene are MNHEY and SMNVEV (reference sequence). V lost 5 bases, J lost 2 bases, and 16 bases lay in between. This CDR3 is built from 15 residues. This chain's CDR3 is CASSPRGAITYEQYF. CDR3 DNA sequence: TGTGCCAGCAGTCCAAGGGGCGCGATTACCTACGAGCAGTACTTC.

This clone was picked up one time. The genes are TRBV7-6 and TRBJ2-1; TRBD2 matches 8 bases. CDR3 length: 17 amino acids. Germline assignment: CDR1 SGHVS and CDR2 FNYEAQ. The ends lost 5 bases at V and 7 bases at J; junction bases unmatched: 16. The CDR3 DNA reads TGTGCCAGCAGCATAACTTATGTTGGTAGCGGGACGAATGAGCAGTTCTTC. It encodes CASSITYVGSGTNEQFF. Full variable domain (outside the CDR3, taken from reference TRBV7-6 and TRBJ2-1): GAGVSQSPRYKVTKRGQDVALRCDPISGHVSLYWYRQALGQGPEFLTYFNYEAQQDKSGLPNDRFSAERPEGSISTLTIQRTEQRDSAMYRCASSITYVGSGTNEQFFGPGTRLTVL.

The CDR3 loop is CAWQGTFYEQYF. In DNA form, the CDR3 reads TGTGCCTGGCAGGGGACTTTTTACGAGCAGTACTTC. The chain has TRBV30 and TRBJ2-7; TRBD1 or TRBD2 may be the D gene (6 bases each). This CDR3 contains 12 residues. Germline values: CDR1 GTSNPN, CDR2 SVGIG (reference sequence). Trimming left V 5 bases short and J 4 bases short, with 12 bases between.

The CDR3 sequence: CAWSVLGAGQFF. The CDR3 nucleotides are TGTGCCTGGAGTGTTTTGGGGGCTGGTCAGTTCTTC. V and J are TRBV30 and TRBJ2-1; TRBD1 is a possible D gene (6 bases). CDR1 is GTSNPN and CDR2 is SVGIG in the germline V gene (reference sequence). The CDR3 runs 12 residues. Trimming stripped 0 bases from V and 13 bases from J, with 13 bases between.

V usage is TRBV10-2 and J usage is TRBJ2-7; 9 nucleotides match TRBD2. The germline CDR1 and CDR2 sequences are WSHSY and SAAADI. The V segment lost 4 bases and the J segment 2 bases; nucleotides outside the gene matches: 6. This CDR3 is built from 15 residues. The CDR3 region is CASSALVAGAYEQYF. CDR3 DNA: TGCGCCAGCAGTGCCCTGGTAGCGGGAGCCTACGAGCAGTACTTC.

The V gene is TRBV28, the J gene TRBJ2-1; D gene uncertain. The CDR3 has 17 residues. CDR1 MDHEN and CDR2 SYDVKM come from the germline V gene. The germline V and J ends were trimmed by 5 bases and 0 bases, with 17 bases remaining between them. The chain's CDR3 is CASSPKPGRSSYNEQFF. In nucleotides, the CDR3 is TGTGCCAGCAGTCCAAAACCCGGTCGAAGCTCCTACAATGAGCAGTTCTTC.

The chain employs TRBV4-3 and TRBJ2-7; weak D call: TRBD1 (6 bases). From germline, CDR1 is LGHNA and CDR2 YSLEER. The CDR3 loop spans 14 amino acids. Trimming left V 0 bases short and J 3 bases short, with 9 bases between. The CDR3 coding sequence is TGCGCCAGCAGCCAAGAACCAGGGGACTACGAGCAGTACTTC. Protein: CASSQEPGDYEQYF.

CDR3 in amino acids: CSVDAGGDSSYNEQFF. The DNA for the CDR3 is TGCAGCGTTGACGCGGGTGGGGACAGCTCCTACAATGAGCAGTTCTTC. The rearrangement links TRBV29-1 to TRBJ2-1, with TRBD1 matching 7 bases. V was clipped by 3 bases and J by 0 bases; unmatched bases: 8. CDR1 and CDR2 (germline): SQVTM, ANQGSEA. The CDR3 is made up of 16 amino acids.

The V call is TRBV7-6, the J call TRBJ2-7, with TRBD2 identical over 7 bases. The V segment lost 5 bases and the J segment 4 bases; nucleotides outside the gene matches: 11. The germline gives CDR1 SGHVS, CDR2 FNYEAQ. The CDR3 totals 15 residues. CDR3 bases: TGTGCCAGCAGCCCCGGTTGGGCGGGAGTTTACGAGCAGTACTTC. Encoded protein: CASSPGWAGVYEQYF.

CDR3 loop: CASRILGDTEAFF. The CDR3 DNA follows: TGTGCCAGCAGAATATTAGGGGACACTGAAGCTTTCTTT. The V call is TRBV27, the J call TRBJ1-1; a possible D gene is TRBD1 (5 bases). This CDR3 comprises 13 residues. CDR1 is MNHEY, CDR2 SMNVEV, per germline (reference sequence). With 6 bases removed from V and 3 bases from J, the gap between germline ends came to 11 bases.

CDR3 region: CASSITTGLTEAFF. In nucleotides, the CDR3 is TGTGCCAGCAGTATCACAACAGGGCTGACTGAAGCTTTCTTT. The J gene is TRBJ1-1, the V gene TRBV28, with D possibly TRBD1 on 6 matching bases. V gave up 5 bases and J gave up 5 bases, with 15 bases separating them. This CDR3 has 14 amino acids. Germline V gives CDR1 MDHEN, CDR2 SYDVKM.

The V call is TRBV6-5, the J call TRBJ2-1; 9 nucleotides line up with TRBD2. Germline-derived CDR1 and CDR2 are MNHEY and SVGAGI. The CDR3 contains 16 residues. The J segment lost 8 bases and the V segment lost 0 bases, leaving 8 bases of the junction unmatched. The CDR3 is CASSYSAGGPEDEQFF. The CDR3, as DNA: TGTGCCAGCAGTTACTCTGCGGGAGGGCCTGAGGATGAGCAGTTCTTC.